Shown below are 22 T cell receptor beta chains from a single sample sequenced in a study of tumor-infiltrating lymphocytes in primary liver carcinoma (dated by TCRdb to about 2017). Without any cell sorting, total RNA and DNA were co-extracted from approximately 20-30 mg of bulk tissue using the AllPrep DNA/RNA mini kit. Instrument on record: Illumina HiSeq 2500. Using a constant-region primer and ProtoScript II reverse transcriptase, TCRbeta-specific cDNA was reverse-transcribed from around 520 ng total RNA. TCRbeta libraries were built with three nested multiplex PCR rounds, a slightly modified ARM-PCR procedure. Each of the first two PCR rounds ran for 10 cycles and used multiplex TRBV1-TRBV30 forward primers together with a Cbeta reverse primer. The public sequencing data were trimmed at Q25 with fastp and processed into clonotypes with MiXCR by TCRdb, which kept only in-frame beta chains. Rows matching on CDR3 protein sequence are summarized as one entry with the most common DNA and genes. For this sample the table gives tens of thousands of distinct CDR3 sequences, of which over 60% were detected only once. The top ten hold approximately 49% of the sample.

Sequencing was carried out using liver tumor tissue from sampling region 3. The sample's cell subset or site, from its label and the paper: tumor region T3, left-lateral pole. The receptors were sampled from a man in his forties with primary liver carcinoma and hepatitis B virus infection.

As regards this clonotype: The germline gene is not matched at one end of the junction; a read error may be the cause. V and J are TRBV10-3 and TRBJ2-7, with 10 positions matching TRBD2. The CDR3 has 19 residues. Looked up from germline, CDR1 is ENHRY and CDR2 is SYGVKD. In DNA, the CDR3 is TGTGTCATCACCAAACTATCGGGACCAGCGGGAGGGTTCTCCTACGAGCAGTACTTC. Its translation is CVITKLSGPAGGFSYEQYF.

Regarding this clonotype: One end of the junction varies from germline; a read error may be responsible. V and J are TRBV5-4 and TRBJ2-7, with TRBD1 matching 10 bases. Per the germline V gene, CDR1 is SGHNT and CDR2 is YYREEE (reference sequence). The CDR3 is made up of 15 amino acids. The CDR3 is CASTLDRGTLYEQYF. The CDR3 nucleotides read TGCGCCAGCACCTTGGACAGGGGGACCCTCTACGAGCAGTACTTC.

As for this clonotype: No conserved phenylalanine or tryptophan ends this CDR3, so it is likely a read error. The chain links TRBV6-2 or TRBV6-3 to TRBJ2-7, with D perhaps matching TRBD1 or TRBD2 (5 bases each). The CDR3 consists of 14 residues. V was pared by 7 bases and J by 3 bases, with 16 bases between. CDR1 is MNHEY, CDR2 SVGEGT, per germline. CDR3 amino acids: CASNSPGRYYEQYL. The CDR3 region has the DNA TGTGCCAGCAATTCACCGGGACGGTACTACGAGCAGTACTTA.

This clonotype appeared many times. This chain uses TRBV20-1 with TRBJ2-4, with TRBD2 identical over 10 bases. The CDR3 contains 15 residues. V was clipped by 1 base and J by 8 bases; unmatched bases: 8. The germline V gene has CDR1 DFQATT and CDR2 SNEGSKA (reference sequence). The CDR3 protein is CSARVGAGGEDIQYF. The DNA for the CDR3 is TGCAGTGCTAGAGTAGGAGCGGGGGGGGAGGACATTCAGTACTTC.

J is TRBJ1-1 and V is TRBV4-2; 8 bases line up with TRBD1. The CDR3 has 17 amino acids. Per germline, CDR1 LGHNA and CDR2 YNFKEQ. Germline trimming cut 10 bases from V and 5 bases from J; bases unmatched to any gene: 21. The CDR3: CANRQEYGQGFWTEAFF. The CDR3 DNA follows: TGTGCCAACCGCCAGGAGTACGGACAGGGTTTTTGGACTGAAGCTTTCTTT.

Regarding this clonotype: One end of the junction does not line up with germline, which may come from a read error. The chain employs TRBV5-4 and TRBJ2-2, with TRBD2 as a possible D gene (5 bases). The CDR3 extends over 13 amino acids. Germline V gives CDR1 SGHNT, CDR2 YYREEE (reference sequence). The CDR3 sequence: CVSRTAGTGELFF. CDR3 in DNA: TGTGTCAGCAGGACTGCCGGGACCGGGGAGCTGTTTTTT.

As regards this clonotype: An end of the junction differs from the germline gene, which may be a read error. The CDR3 nucleotides read TGTGCCAGCAACTACGGAACGGCAGATACGCAGTGCTTT. Translating gives CASNYGTADTQCF. The chain is built from TRBV11-2 and TRBJ2-3; no clear D gene. The CDR3 sequence is 13 residues long. Germline-derived CDR1 and CDR2 are SGHAT and FQNNGV.

This rearrangement joins TRBV7-9 to TRBJ2-1; tentative D call: TRBD1 (5 bases). The CDR3 totals 15 residues. V lost 5 bases and J 10 bases, leaving 21 bases between the germline ends. Germline CDR1 and CDR2: SEHNR and FQNEAQ (reference sequence). The CDR3 protein is CASSARGDGSGEQFF. CDR3 coding DNA: TGTGCCAGCAGCGCAAGGGGCGACGGAAGTGGGGAGCAGTTCTTC.

About this clonotype itself: At one boundary the junction diverges from the germline segment, which might be a read error. The V gene is TRBV4-1, the J gene TRBJ2-2; 7 bases are shared with TRBD1. Germline V CDR1 and CDR2: MGHRA, YSYEKL. CDR3 length: 16 amino acids. The CDR3 protein is CASNDRDRGLTGELFF. The CDR3 DNA follows: TGCGCTAGCAACGATCGGGACAGAGGGTTAACCGGGGAGCTGTTTTTT.

Concerning this clonotype: The junction does not match germline at one end; this may be a read error. The CDR3 coding sequence is TGTGCCAGCAGCACCGAGGGCAGGCTGCCCCAGTATGGCTACGCCTTC. Translating gives CASSTEGRLPQYGYAF. The V and J genes are TRBV7-9 and TRBJ1-2; no clear D. Germline loops: CDR1 SEHNR, CDR2 FQNEAQ (reference sequence). This CDR3 spans 16 amino acids.

The chain uses TRBV4-3 and TRBJ2-5; 15 bases are shared with TRBD2. The V and J ends lost 1 base and 3 bases, in that order; junction bases with no gene match: 3. This CDR3 has 17 residues. Germline V gene data show CDR1 as LGHNA and CDR2 as YSLEER. The CDR3 here is CASSQGGTSGGKETQYF. CDR3 sequence (DNA): TGCGCCAGCAGCCAAGGCGGGACTAGCGGGGGGAAAGAGACCCAGTACTTC.

Concerning this clonotype: The junction and the germline gene differ at one end; a read error may be behind it. The genes are TRBV4-1 and TRBJ2-2, with 10 positions matching TRBD1. This CDR3 spans 16 amino acids. CDR1 and CDR2 from the germline V gene are MGHRA and YSYEKL. The CDR3 bases are TGCGCCAGCAACAATCTGGACAGGGGGTTAATCGGGGGGCTGTTTTTT. Protein: CASNNLDRGLIGGLFF.

This clonotype is termed medium-sized. The chain employs TRBV5-6 and TRBJ2-3; the match to TRBD2 covers 11 bases. Unmatched junction bases numbered 11, after V lost 7 bases and J lost 4 bases. The germline CDR1 and CDR2 sequences are SGHDT and YYEEEE. The CDR3 has 16 amino acids. Here the CDR3 reads CASRYGYSGRADTQYF. DNA of the CDR3: TGTGCCAGCCGATATGGCTATAGCGGGAGGGCAGATACGCAGTATTTT.

As to this clonotype: An end of the junction does not agree with germline; a read error may underlie this. V usage is TRBV11-2 and J usage is TRBJ2-1, with a weak D call TRBD2 (6 bases). The CDR3 contains 14 residues. Germline CDR1 and CDR2: SGHAT and FQNNGV. CDR3 DNA: TGTGCCAACAGCTTATACCGACTAGTTAGTGAGCAATTCTTC. It specifies CANSLYRLVSEQFF.

About this clonotype itself: At one of its ends the junction is not consistent with the germline gene, which may arise from a read error. The V and J genes are TRBV11-2 and TRBJ1-4; D gene uncertain. The CDR3 is made up of 16 amino acids. CDR1 and CDR2 (germline): SGHAT, FQNNGV. The chain's CDR3 is CASSKTAGGTNEKLLF. The CDR3 DNA reads TGTGCTAGCAGCAAGACTGCAGGAGGAACAAATGAAAAACTGCTTTTT. Full variable domain (rest looked up from reference TRBV11-2 and TRBJ1-4): EAGVAQSPRYKIIEKRQSVAFWCNPISGHATLYWYQQILGQGPKLLIQFQNNGVVDDSQLPKDRFSAERLKGVDSTLKIQPAKLEDSAVYLCASSKTAGGTNEKLLFGSGTQLSVL.

This sequence joins TRBV12-5 and TRBJ2-1; 14 nucleotides align to TRBD2. This CDR3 has 14 amino acids. CDR1 and CDR2 from the germline V gene are LGHNT and FRNRAP. CDR3 residues: CVSATSGRVAEQFF. In nucleotides, the CDR3 is TGTGTCAGCGCGACTAGCGGGAGGGTCGCTGAGCAGTTCTTC.

This clonotype was recorded only once. A read error may produce the germline difference seen at one junction end. The chain joins TRBV20-1 to TRBJ2-1; maybe TRBD2 (6 bases). The CDR3 runs 15 residues. Germline-derived CDR1 and CDR2 are DFQATT and SNEGSKA (reference sequence). CDR3 sequence (DNA): TGCAGTGCTGGATCTAGCGAGAGTCATTACAACGAGCAGTTTTTC. It translates to CSAGSSESHYNEQFF.

This clonotype was observed a single time. One junction end disagrees with the germline gene, perhaps due to a read error. The chain combines TRBV12-3 or TRBV12-4 with TRBJ2-7; tentatively, D is TRBD2 (6 bases). The CDR3 covers 15 residues. CDR3 DNA: TGTGCCAGCAGTCGGGGGACGGGCTCGGCCTACGAGCGGTACTTC. Translation gives CASSRGTGSAYERYF.

The V gene is TRBV5-4, the J gene TRBJ2-7, with D uncertain. V dropped 6 bases and J dropped 3 bases, with 19 bases sitting between them. Germline V gene lookup returns CDR1 SGHNT and CDR2 YYREEE (reference sequence). The CDR3 is 15 amino acids. The CDR3, as DNA: TGTGCCAGCAACCTGGATCGCAGGAGCCTCTACGAGCAGTACTTC. Encoded protein: CASNLDRRSLYEQYF.

With respect to this clonotype: The conserved phenylalanine or tryptophan normally closing the CDR3 is absent here, so this likely arose from a read error. Because the CDR3's place on the DNA is in doubt, the DNA is left out and the CDR3 is given as listed by TCRdb. The chain employs TRBV4-3 and TRBJ2-3. CDR1 is LGHNA, CDR2 YSLEER, per germline. The CDR3 is 13 residues long, counting both termini. CDR3 loop: CASSREITDTQYI.

Note on this clonotype: A read error may account for a junction end that differs from germline. The gene calls are TRBV14 and TRBJ1-2; D is unresolved. Germline V lookup: CDR1 SGHDN, CDR2 FVKESK. CDR3 length equals 17 residues. The CDR3 DNA reads TGTGTCAGCTGCCAACGATATCACCCTCAAGAGCACTATGACTACACCTTC. It is translated as CVSCQRYHPQEHYDYTF.

Only one count was recorded for this clonotype. The junction shows a germline mismatch at one end, possibly a read error. The chain recombines TRBV2 with TRBJ2-7; D may be TRBD2 (6 bases). CDR3 length: 13 residues. Germline V lookup: CDR1 SNHLY, CDR2 FYNNEI. The CDR3 loop is CVSGYGSWYEQYF. The CDR3 DNA sequence: TGTGTCAGCGGATACGGGAGCTGGTACGAGCAGTACTTC.